This record concerns one T cell receptor (beta chain) sequence. The CDR3 spans 14 residues. V was cut by 3 bases and J by 7 bases, with 10 bases left in between. The germline V gene has CDR1 SEHNR and CDR2 FQNEAQ (reference sequence). Produced via immunoSEQ multiplex PCR; TCRdb's table is partial and in-frame only. The sample has around 50,000 clones; approximately 95% are singletons. The receptor was isolated from a middle-aged man with rheumatoid arthritis. Material: PBMCs. This chain links TRBV7-9 with TRBJ1-6; D remains unclear. Here the CDR3 reads CASSFEGNNSPLHF. The CDR3 DNA reads TGTGCCAGCAGCTTTGAAGGGAACAATTCACCCCTCCACTTT.